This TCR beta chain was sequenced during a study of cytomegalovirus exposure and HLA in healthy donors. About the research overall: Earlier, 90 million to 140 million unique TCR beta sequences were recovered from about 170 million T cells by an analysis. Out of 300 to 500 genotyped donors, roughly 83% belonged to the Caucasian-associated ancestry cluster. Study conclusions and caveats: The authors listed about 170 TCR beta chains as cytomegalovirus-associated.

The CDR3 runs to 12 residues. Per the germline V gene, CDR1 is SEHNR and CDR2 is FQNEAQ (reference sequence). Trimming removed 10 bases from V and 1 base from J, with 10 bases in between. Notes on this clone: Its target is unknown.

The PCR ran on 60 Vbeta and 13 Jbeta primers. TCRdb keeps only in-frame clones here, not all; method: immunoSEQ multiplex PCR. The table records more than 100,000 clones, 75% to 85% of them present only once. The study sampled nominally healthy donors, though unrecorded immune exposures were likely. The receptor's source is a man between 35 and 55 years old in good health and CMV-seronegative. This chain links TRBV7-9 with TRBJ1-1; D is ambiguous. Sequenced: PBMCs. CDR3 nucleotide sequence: TGTGCCACCCAAGACAAGAACACTGAAGCTTTCTTT. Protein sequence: CATQDKNTEAFF.